This T cell receptor beta chain stems from a study of human T cells and chemical hapten exposure. Across the whole study: Sensitizing treatment utilized 2% DPC over an approximately 2 cm by approximately 2 cm portion of upper inner arm skin.

The length of the CDR3 is 14 residues. V lost 6 bases to trimming and J lost 4 bases, with 16 bases between them. The germline CDR1 and CDR2 sequences are MNHEY and SVGEGT. Each cDNA molecule in the library carried unique molecular identifiers. Original handling: Sampled TCR counts reached a median of approximately 100,000 per sample, with values ranging from about 23,224 to 700,000. TCRdb passed the RACE reads through MiXCR, listing each CDR3 protein once. These V and J calls rely on TCRdb rather than the paper's analysis. The table has more than 90,000 distinct CDR3 sequences, 9.5% to 12% seen once; the top ten hold roughly 3%. Many counts were recorded for this clonotype. Described time point: patch test 2, 6 weeks after DPC sensitization. Treatment reported: therapeutic diphenylcyclopropenone sensitization with weekly scalp DPC. Total RNA was isolated from unfractionated whole blood.

This sample comprised whole blood, obtained in connection with sensitization to the hapten diphenylcyclopropenone (DPC). The gene calls are TRBV6-2 or TRBV6-3 and TRBJ2-7, with D tentatively TRBD2 (6 bases). This TCR derives from a woman aged 40 to 50 with alopecia areata. Some clones in this sample may be carry-over from other donors' samples. CDR3 amino acids: CASSRGGTQYEQYF. Here the CDR3 DNA reads TGTGCCAGCAGCCGAGGAGGGACCCAGTACGAGCAGTACTTC.